A selection of T cell receptor beta chains follows, all from one sample in a study of PD-L1 blockade in urothelial cancer. TCRdb keeps only in-frame clones here, not all; method: immunoSEQ multiplex PCR. The profile shows about 56,000 clones, 85% of them singletons. Material: PBMCs, obtained around atezolizumab (anti-PD-L1) treatment. These receptors originate from a man aged 65-85 years with urothelial cancer. Each CDR3 is given with its conserved first and last residue. A D gene is named only where the DNA matches it firmly. Some rows have no size entry. The others give once, few or many, or a class for an expanded clone.

V gene	J gene	D gene	clone size	CDR3 protein	CDR3 DNA
TRBV2	TRBJ1-4	NA	NA	CASRYRDGNEKLFF	TGTGCCAGCAGATACAGGGACGGGAATGAAAAACTGTTTTTT
TRBV6-5	TRBJ2-5	NA	NA	CASSPPGRVGETQYF	TGTGCCAGCAGTCCCCCAGGCAGGGTCGGGGAGACCCAGTACTTC
TRBV10-2	TRBJ1-5	TRBD1	NA	CASSRDSNNQPQHF	TGCGCCAGCAGCCGGGACAGTAACAATCAGCCCCAGCATTTT
TRBV19	TRBJ2-7	NA	NA	CASSIGGGSYEQYF	TGTGCCAGTAGTATCGGTGGCGGGTCCTACGAGCAGTACTTC
TRBV5-1	TRBJ1-2	TRBD1	NA	CASSPGQGSYGYTF	TGCGCCAGCAGCCCGGGACAGGGCAGCTATGGCTACACCTTC
TRBV27	TRBJ2-1	TRBD1	NA	CASSSTGGAYNEQFF	TGTGCCAGCAGTTCCACAGGGGGTGCCTACAATGAGCAGTTCTTC
TRBV5-6	TRBJ2-2	TRBD1	NA	CASSLVAGTGGTGELFF	TGTGCCAGCAGCTTGGTAGCCGGGACAGGGGGCACCGGGGAGCTGTTTTTT
TRBV7-2	TRBJ1-2	NA	NA	CASSLSPNGIYGYTF	TGTGCCAGCAGCCTCAGCCCCAACGGGATCTATGGCTACACCTTC
TRBV11-2	TRBJ2-3	TRBD1	few	CASSLRTGGRTDTQYF	TGTGCCAGCAGCCTCCGGACAGGGGGTCGGACAGATACGCAGTATTTT
TRBV2	TRBJ1-5	NA	once	CASSGHGRSQPQHF	TGTGCCAGCAGTGGACACGGCAGAAGTCAGCCCCAGCATTTT
TRBV10-3	TRBJ1-5	NA	NA	CAISETVNQPQHF	TGTGCCATCAGTGAAACAGTTAATCAGCCCCAGCATTTT
TRBV15	TRBJ1-1	NA	NA	CATSRDRSRGTEAFF	TGTGCCACCAGCAGAGATAGGTCCAGGGGTACTGAAGCTTTCTTT
TRBV5-1	TRBJ2-2	TRBD2	NA	CASSLVAGATTGELFF	TGCGCCAGCAGCTTGGTAGCGGGAGCGACCACCGGGGAGCTGTTTTTT
TRBV6-5	TRBJ2-1	TRBD1	NA	CASSYSRTGGINEQFF	TGTGCCAGCAGTTACTCGAGGACAGGGGGGATCAATGAGCAGTTCTTC
TRBV18	TRBJ2-2	TRBD2	NA	CASSPGTSGGELFF	TGTGCCAGCTCGCCTGGGACTAGCGGCGGGGAGCTGTTTTTT
TRBV9	TRBJ2-7	TRBD1	once	CASSMGQGAYEQYF	TGTGCCAGCAGCATGGGACAGGGGGCCTACGAGCAGTACTTC
TRBV6-6	TRBJ2-7	NA	NA	CASSRGGGSSYEQYF	TGTGCCAGCAGTAGGGGTGGGGGGTCCTCCTACGAGCAGTACTTC
TRBV21-1	TRBJ1-5	NA	NA	CASSNRDRAYGSNQPQHF	TGTGCCAGCAGCAATCGGGACAGGGCATATGGGAGCAATCAGCCCCAGCATTTT
TRBV5-1	TRBJ1-1	NA	NA	CASSFGRGTEAFF	TGCGCCAGCAGCTTCGGGAGGGGCACTGAAGCTTTCTTT
TRBV4-1	TRBJ2-1	TRBD2	NA	CASSRGLAGGSYNEQFF	TGCGCCAGCAGCCGGGGACTAGCGGGAGGAAGCTACAATGAGCAGTTCTTC
TRBV5-6	TRBJ1-3	TRBD1	NA	CASSGDRGRGNTIYF	TGTGCCAGCAGCGGGGACAGGGGGCGAGGAAACACCATATATTTT
TRBV21-1	TRBJ2-7	NA	NA	CASSASWEQYF	TGTGCCAGCAGCGCCAGTTGGGAGCAGTACTTC
TRBV5-1	TRBJ2-1	TRBD2	few	CASSFATSGSFGEQFF	TGCGCCAGCAGCTTTGCGACTAGCGGGAGCTTTGGTGAGCAGTTCTTC
TRBV2	TRBJ2-1	TRBD2	NA	CASSERRPSGTLSYNEQFF	TGTGCCAGCAGTGAAAGGAGGCCTAGCGGGACCCTCTCCTACAATGAGCAGTTCTTC
TRBV2	TRBJ2-5	TRBD2	NA	CASSLGLAGKETQYF	TGTGCCAGCAGTTTGGGACTAGCGGGAAAAGAGACCCAGTACTTC
TRBV4-1	TRBJ2-7	NA	few	CASSLAAGDTGYEQYF	TGCGCCAGCAGCCTTGCAGCTGGGGACACCGGCTACGAGCAGTACTTC
TRBV4-1	TRBJ1-1	TRBD1	NA	CASRQGVNTEAFF	TGCGCCAGCAGGCAGGGGGTGAACACTGAAGCTTTCTTT
TRBV14	TRBJ2-7	NA	NA	CASSQNRPAYEQYF	TGTGCCAGCAGCCAAAACAGGCCTGCCTACGAGCAGTACTTC
TRBV2	TRBJ2-7	NA	few	CASSEAFTRSTYEQYF	TGTGCCAGCAGTGAAGCGTTTACTCGCTCCACTTACGAGCAGTACTTC
TRBV11-3	TRBJ2-7	NA	NA	CASSLDYQGEQYF	TGTGCCAGCAGCCTGGACTATCAAGGGGAGCAGTACTTC
TRBV4-2	TRBJ2-1	TRBD2	NA	CASSQEVGTSGVVKSYNEQFF	TGTGCCAGCAGCCAAGAAGTCGGGACTAGCGGGGTTGTTAAATCCTACAATGAGCAGTTCTTC
TRBV19	TRBJ2-3	NA	NA	CASSISKGGWGDTQYF	TGTGCCAGTAGTATTTCAAAAGGGGGTTGGGGAGATACGCAGTATTTT
TRBV19	TRBJ2-7	NA	NA	CASSYSKGGEQYF	TGTGCCAGTAGCTACTCGAAGGGAGGCGAGCAGTACTTC
TRBV10-2	TRBJ1-5	TRBD1	NA	CASSTGGDQPQHF	TGCGCCAGCAGCACAGGGGGCGACCAGCCCCAGCATTTT
TRBV6-1	TRBJ1-2	NA	NA	CASSERNRDYGYTF	TGTGCCAGCAGTGAAAGAAACAGGGACTATGGCTACACCTTC
TRBV7-2	TRBJ2-7	TRBD2	NA	CASSPRGSGPYEQYF	TGTGCCAGCAGCCCCCGCGGGAGCGGCCCCTACGAGCAGTACTTC
TRBV6-5	TRBJ1-4	NA	NA	CASSYSKGGKLFF	TGTGCCAGCAGTTACTCTAAAGGAGGAAAACTGTTTTTT
TRBV14	TRBJ1-1	NA	NA	CASSSTGQGTEAFF	TGTGCCAGCAGCTCTACAGGGCAGGGCACTGAAGCTTTCTTT
TRBV5-5	TRBJ2-2	NA	NA	CASSLGQRNTGELFF	TGTGCCAGCAGCTTGGGACAGAGAAACACCGGGGAGCTGTTTTTT
TRBV29-1	TRBJ2-3	TRBD1	NA	CSVTGDTDTQYF	TGCAGCGTTACAGGGGACACAGATACGCAGTATTTT
TRBV19	TRBJ1-4	TRBD1	NA	CASRQGVSTNEKLFF	TGTGCCAGCAGACAGGGGGTGTCAACTAATGAAAAACTGTTTTTT
TRBV19	TRBJ2-4	NA	NA	CASSRSSAENIQYF	TGTGCCAGTAGTCGGTCTAGCGCCGAAAACATTCAGTACTTC
TRBV27	TRBJ2-1	TRBD2	NA	CASSLSWAGGVDEQFF	TGTGCCAGCAGTTTATCGTGGGCGGGAGGGGTCGATGAGCAGTTCTTC
TRBV20-1	TRBJ2-3	TRBD2	NA	CLADFTDTQYF	TGCCTAGCGGATTTCACAGATACGCAGTATTTT
TRBV27	TRBJ2-7	NA	medium-sized	CASSPYLEALSYEQYF	TGTGCCAGCAGTCCCTACCTAGAGGCGTTGTCCTACGAGCAGTACTTC
TRBV27	TRBJ2-2	TRBD2	NA	CASSQGLVGSALFF	TGTGCCAGCAGTCAGGGACTAGTGGGGTCCGCGCTGTTTTTT
TRBV6-1	TRBJ2-5	TRBD2	NA	CASSETGGQETQYF	TGTGCCAGCAGTGAAACGGGGGGCCAAGAGACCCAGTACTTC
TRBV5-1	TRBJ2-4	NA	NA	CASSVSSSKNIQYF	TGCGCCAGCAGCGTGAGTTCATCCAAAAACATTCAGTACTTC
TRBV10-3	TRBJ2-3	TRBD1	few	CAISESPNGQGRYAYF	TGTGCCATCAGTGAGTCTCCCAATGGACAGGGGAGATACGCGTATTTT
TRBV5-1	TRBJ2-7	TRBD2	NA	CASSLGGTSGTYEQYF	TGCGCCAGCAGCTTGGGGGGGACTAGCGGCACCTACGAGCAGTACTTC
TRBV28	TRBJ2-7	TRBD1	once	CASRGTGQGATYEQYF	TGTGCCAGCAGGGGAACTGGACAGGGTGCGACCTACGAGCAGTACTTC
TRBV18	TRBJ1-3	NA	NA	CASSPDSSGNTIYF	TGTGCCAGCTCACCCGACAGCTCTGGAAACACCATATATTTT
TRBV2	TRBJ1-2	NA	NA	CASSDQGSGYGYTF	TGTGCCAGCAGTGACCAGGGATCAGGCTATGGCTACACCTTC
TRBV5-1	TRBJ2-1	TRBD2	NA	CASSFGLAGGPGGEQFF	TGCGCCAGCAGCTTCGGACTAGCGGGAGGGCCAGGAGGTGAGCAGTTCTTC
TRBV11-2	TRBJ1-2	TRBD1	NA	CASSQDRVNYGYTF	TGTGCCAGCAGTCAGGACAGGGTTAACTATGGCTACACCTTC
TRBV19	TRBJ1-5	TRBD1	NA	CASRSPDRDETQHF	TGTGCCAGTAGGTCCCCGGACAGGGACGAGACCCAGCATTTT
TRBV6-6	TRBJ2-7	TRBD1	few	CASSYSGQQVAYEQYF	TGTGCCAGCAGTTACTCGGGACAGCAGGTGGCCTACGAGCAGTACTTC